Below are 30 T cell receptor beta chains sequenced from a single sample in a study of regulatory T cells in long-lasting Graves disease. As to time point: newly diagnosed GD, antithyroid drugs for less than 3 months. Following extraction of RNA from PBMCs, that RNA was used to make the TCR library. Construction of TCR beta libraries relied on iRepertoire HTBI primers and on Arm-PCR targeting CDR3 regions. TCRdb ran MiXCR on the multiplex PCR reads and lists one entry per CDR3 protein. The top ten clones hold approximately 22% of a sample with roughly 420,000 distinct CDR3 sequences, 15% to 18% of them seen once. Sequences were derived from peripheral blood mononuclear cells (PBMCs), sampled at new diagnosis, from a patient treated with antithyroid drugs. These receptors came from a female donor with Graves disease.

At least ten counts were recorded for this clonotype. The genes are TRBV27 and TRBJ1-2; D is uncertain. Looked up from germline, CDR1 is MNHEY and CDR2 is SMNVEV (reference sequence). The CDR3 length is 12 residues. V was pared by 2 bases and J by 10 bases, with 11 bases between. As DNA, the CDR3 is TGTGCCAGCAGTTTAGCTGGGGTCCCCTACACCTTC. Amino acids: CASSLAGVPYTF.

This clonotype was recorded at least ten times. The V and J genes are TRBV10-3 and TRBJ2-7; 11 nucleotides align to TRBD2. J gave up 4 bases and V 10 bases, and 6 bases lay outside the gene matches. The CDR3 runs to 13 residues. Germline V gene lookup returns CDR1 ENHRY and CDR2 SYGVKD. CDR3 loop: CATSGTSGYEQYF. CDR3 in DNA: TGTGCCACCTCCGGGACTAGCGGATACGAGCAGTACTTC.

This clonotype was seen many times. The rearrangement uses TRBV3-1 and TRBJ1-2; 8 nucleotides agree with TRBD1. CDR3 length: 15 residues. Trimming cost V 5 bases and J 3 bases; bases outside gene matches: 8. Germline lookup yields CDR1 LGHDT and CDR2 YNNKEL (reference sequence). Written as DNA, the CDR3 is TGTGCCAGCAGCGGACAGGGTTCAGCACACTATGGCTACACCTTC. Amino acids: CASSGQGSAHYGYTF.

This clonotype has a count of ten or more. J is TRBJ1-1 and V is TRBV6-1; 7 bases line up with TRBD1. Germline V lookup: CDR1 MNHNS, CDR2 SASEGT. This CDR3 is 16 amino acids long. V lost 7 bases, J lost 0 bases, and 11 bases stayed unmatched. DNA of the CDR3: TGTGCCAGCATACCAACAGGGGACCTCCTGAACACTGAAGCTTTCTTT. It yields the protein CASIPTGDLLNTEAFF.

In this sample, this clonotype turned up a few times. Written as DNA, the CDR3 is TGCGCCAGCAGCCAAGAGGGACTAGCGGGCAACACCGGGGAGCTGTTTTTT. Translated: CASSQEGLAGNTGELFF. The chain uses TRBV4-1 and TRBJ2-2, with 12 bases aligning to TRBD2. The CDR3 sequence is 17 residues long. Losses at the gene ends were 0 bases for V and 2 bases for J; bases not matched to a gene: 1. Germline lookup yields CDR1 MGHRA and CDR2 YSYEKL.

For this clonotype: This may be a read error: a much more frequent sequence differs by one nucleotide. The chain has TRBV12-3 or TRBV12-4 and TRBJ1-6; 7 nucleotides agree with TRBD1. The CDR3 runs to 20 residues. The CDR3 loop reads CASSLAAFGTEAPINSPPHF. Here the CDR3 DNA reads TGTGCCAGCAGTTTAGCAGCCTTTGGGACAGAAGCCCCCATAAATTCACCCCCCCACTTT.

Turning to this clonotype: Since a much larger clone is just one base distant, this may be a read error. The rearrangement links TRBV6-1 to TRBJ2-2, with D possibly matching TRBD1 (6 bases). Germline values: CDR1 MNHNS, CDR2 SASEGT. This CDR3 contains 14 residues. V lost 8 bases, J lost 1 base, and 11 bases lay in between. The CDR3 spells CASGKTGNTGELFF. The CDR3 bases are TGTGCCAGCGGGAAGACAGGGAACACCGGGGAGCTGTTTTTT.

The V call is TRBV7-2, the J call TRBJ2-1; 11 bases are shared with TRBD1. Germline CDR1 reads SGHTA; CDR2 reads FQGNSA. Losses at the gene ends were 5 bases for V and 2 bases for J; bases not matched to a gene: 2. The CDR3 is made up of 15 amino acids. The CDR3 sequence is CASSRDRGTYNEQFF. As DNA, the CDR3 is TGTGCCAGCAGCCGGGACAGGGGGACCTACAATGAGCAGTTCTTC.

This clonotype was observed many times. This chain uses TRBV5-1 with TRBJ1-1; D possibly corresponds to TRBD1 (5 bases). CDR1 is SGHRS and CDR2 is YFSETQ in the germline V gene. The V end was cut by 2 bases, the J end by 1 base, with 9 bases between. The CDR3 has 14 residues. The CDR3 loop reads CASSFGGGNTEAFF. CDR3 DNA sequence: TGCGCCAGCAGCTTTGGGGGGGGGAACACTGAAGCTTTCTTT.

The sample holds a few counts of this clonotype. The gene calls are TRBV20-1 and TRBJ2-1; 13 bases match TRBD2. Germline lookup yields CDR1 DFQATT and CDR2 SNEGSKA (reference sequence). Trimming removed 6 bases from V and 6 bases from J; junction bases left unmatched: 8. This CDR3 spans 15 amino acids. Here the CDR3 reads CSAWPGLAGINEQFF. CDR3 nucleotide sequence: TGCAGTGCGTGGCCGGGACTAGCGGGAATCAATGAGCAGTTCTTC.

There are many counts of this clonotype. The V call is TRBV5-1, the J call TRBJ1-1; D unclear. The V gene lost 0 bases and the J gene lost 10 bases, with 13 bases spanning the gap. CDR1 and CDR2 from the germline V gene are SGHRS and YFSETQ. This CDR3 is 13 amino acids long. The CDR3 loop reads CASSLGGRSSAFF. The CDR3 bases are TGCGCCAGCAGCTTGGGAGGCAGGTCGTCAGCTTTCTTT.

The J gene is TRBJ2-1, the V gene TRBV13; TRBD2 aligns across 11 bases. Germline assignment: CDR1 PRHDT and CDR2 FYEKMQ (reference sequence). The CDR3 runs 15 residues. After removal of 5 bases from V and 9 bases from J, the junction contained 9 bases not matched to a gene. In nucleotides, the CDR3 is TGTGCCAGCAGCACCTCGACTAGCGGGATCTTTGAGCAGTTCTTC. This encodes CASSTSTSGIFEQFF.

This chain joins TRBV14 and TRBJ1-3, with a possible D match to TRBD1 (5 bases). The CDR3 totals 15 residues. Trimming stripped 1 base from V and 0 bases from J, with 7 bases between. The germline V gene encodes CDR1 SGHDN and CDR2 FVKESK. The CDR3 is CASSQGGTSGNTIYF. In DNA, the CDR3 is TGTGCCAGCAGCCAAGGGGGCACCTCTGGAAACACCATATATTTT.

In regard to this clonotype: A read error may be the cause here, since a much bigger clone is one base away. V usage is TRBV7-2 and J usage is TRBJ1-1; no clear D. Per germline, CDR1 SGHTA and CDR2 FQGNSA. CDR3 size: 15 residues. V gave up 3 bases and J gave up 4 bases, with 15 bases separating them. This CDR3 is CASSLESGGSTEAFF. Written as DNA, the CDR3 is TGTGCCAGCAGCTTGGAGTCCGGAGGGAGCACTGAAGCTTTCTTT.

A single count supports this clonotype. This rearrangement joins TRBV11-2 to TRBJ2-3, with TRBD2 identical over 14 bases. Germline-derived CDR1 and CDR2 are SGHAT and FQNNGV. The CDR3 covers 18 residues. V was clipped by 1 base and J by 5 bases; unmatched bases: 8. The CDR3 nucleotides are TGTGCCAGCAGCTTAGTGGCGACTAGCGGGAGGGCCGGAGATACGCAGTATTTT. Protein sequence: CASSLVATSGRAGDTQYF.

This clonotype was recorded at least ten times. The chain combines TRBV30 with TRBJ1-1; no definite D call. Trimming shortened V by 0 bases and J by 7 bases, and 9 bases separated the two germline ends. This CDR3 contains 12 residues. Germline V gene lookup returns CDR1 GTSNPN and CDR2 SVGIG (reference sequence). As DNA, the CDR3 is TGTGCCTGGAGTGTTGGGTTACGTGAAGCTTTCTTT. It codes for CAWSVGLREAFF.

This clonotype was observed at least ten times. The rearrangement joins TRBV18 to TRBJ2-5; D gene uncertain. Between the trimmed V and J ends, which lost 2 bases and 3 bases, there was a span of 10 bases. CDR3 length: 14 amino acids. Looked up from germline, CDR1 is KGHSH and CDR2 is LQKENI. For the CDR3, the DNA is TGTGCCAGCTCACCAACTGGCGGAAAAGAGACCCAGTACTTC. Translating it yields CASSPTGGKETQYF.

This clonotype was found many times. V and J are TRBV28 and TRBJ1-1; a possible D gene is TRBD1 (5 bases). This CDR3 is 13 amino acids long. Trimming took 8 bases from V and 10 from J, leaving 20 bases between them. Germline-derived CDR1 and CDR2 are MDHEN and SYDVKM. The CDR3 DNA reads TGTGCCAGCGGCGACCCTTCGGGGGAGGGAGCTTTCTTT. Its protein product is CASGDPSGEGAFF. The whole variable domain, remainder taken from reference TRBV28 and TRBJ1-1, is DVKVTQSSRYLVKRTGEKVFLECVQDMDHENMFWYRQDPGLGLRLIYFSYDVKMKEKGDIPEGYSVSREKKERFSLILESASTNQTSMYLCASGDPSGEGAFFGQGTRLTVV.

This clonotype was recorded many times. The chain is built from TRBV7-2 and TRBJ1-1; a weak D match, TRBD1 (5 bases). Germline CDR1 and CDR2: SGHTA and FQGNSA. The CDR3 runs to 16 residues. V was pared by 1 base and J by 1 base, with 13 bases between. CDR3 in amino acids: CASSLVWGRQNTEAFF. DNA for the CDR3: TGTGCCAGCAGCTTAGTTTGGGGACGGCAGAACACTGAAGCTTTCTTT.

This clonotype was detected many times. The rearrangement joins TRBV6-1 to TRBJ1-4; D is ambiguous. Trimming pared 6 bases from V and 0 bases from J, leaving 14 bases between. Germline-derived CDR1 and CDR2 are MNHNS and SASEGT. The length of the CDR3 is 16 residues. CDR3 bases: TGTGCCAGCAGCCCCCCAGGACGGCCAACTAATGAAAAACTGTTTTTT. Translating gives CASSPPGRPTNEKLFF.

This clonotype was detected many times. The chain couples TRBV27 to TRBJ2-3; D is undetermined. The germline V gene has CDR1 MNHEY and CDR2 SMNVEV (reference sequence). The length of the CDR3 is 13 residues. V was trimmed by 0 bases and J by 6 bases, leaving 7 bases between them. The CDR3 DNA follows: TGTGCCAGCAGTTTATCGGTTCTGGATACGCAGTATTTT. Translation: CASSLSVLDTQYF.

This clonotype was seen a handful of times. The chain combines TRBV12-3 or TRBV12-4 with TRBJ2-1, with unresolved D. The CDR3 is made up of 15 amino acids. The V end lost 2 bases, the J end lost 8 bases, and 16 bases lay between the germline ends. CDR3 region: CASSLIGPPGHEQFF. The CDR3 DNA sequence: TGTGCCAGCAGTTTAATAGGACCCCCGGGCCATGAGCAGTTCTTC.

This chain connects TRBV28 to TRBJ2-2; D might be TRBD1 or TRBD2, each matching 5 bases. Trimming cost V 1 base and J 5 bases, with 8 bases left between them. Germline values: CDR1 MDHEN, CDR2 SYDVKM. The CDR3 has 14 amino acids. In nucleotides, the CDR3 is TGTGCCAGCAGTTTATTCAGGGAGACCGGGGAGCTGTTTTTT. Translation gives CASSLFRETGELFF.

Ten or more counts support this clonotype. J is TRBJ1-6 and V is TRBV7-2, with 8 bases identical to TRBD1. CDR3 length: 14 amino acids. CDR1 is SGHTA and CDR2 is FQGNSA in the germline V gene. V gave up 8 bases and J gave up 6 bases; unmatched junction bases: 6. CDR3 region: CASRTGRINSPLHF. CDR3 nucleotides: TGTGCCAGCCGGACAGGGCGGATTAATTCACCCCTCCACTTT.

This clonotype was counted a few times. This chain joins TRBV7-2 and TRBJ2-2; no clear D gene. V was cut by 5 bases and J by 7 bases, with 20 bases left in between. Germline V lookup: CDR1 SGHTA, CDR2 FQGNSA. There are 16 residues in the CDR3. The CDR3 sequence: CASSTVRTLGGGELFF. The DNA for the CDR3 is TGTGCCAGCAGCACTGTACGAACTCTGGGTGGCGGGGAGCTGTTTTTT. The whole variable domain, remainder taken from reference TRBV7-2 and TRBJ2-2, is GAGVSQSPSNKVTEKGKDVELRCDPISGHTALYWYRQSLGQGLEFLIYFQGNSAPDKSGLPSDRFSAERTGGSVSTLTIQRTQQEDSAVYLCASSTVRTLGGGELFFGEGSRLTVL.

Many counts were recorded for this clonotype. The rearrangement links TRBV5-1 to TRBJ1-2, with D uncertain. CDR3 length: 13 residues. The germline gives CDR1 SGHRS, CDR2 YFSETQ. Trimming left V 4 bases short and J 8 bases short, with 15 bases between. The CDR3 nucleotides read TGCGCCAGCAGCCCGACACCTACGGAGGGCTACACCTTC. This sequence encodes CASSPTPTEGYTF.

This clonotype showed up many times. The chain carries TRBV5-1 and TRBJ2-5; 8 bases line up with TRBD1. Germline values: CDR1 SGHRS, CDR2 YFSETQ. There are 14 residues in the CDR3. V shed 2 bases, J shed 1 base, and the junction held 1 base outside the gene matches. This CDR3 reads CASSFTGGQETQYF. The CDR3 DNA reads TGCGCCAGCAGCTTCACAGGGGGCCAAGAGACCCAGTACTTC.

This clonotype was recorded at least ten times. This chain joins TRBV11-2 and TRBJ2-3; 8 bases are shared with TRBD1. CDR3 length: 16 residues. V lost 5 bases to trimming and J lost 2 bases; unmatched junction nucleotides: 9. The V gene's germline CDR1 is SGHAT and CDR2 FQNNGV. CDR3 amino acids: CASSAPGGVPTDTQYF. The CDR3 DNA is TGTGCCAGCAGCGCCCCAGGGGGCGTCCCCACAGATACGCAGTATTTT.

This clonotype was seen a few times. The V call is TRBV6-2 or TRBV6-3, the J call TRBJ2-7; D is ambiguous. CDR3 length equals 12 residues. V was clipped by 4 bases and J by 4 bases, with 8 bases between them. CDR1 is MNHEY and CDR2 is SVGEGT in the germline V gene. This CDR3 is CASSFRAYEQYF. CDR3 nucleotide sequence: TGTGCCAGCAGTTTTCGAGCTTACGAGCAGTACTTC.

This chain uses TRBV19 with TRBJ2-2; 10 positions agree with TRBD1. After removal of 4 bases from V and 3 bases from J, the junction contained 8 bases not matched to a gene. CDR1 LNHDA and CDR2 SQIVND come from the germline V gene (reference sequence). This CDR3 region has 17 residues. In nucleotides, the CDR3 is TGTGCCAGTAGTACCATGGACAGGGGGGTGGACACCGGGGAGCTGTTTTTT. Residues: CASSTMDRGVDTGELFF.